Listed here is a single T cell receptor (beta chain). This clonotype was seen only a few times. Its cognate antigen has yet to be identified. Nothing much larger sits one base from this clone, and base qualities are not available. Receptor libraries were prepared by 5' RACE. For sequencing, an Illumina HiSeq 2000 was employed. A universal primer binding site was added through template switching, and the final cDNA carried a unique molecular identifier so that TCR cDNA molecules could be counted accurately. Specific primers in the conserved constant-segment region were used to synthesize first-strand cDNA for the TCR alpha and beta chains. To control for contamination, every cDNA library was double barcoded, receiving both a SMART-Mk sample barcode and Illumina barcodes. TruSeq adapter sequences, together with Illumina sample barcodes, were added in two successive PCR steps. Sequencing of the TCR alpha and beta cDNA libraries was done on the Illumina HiSeq platform using custom primers. Per the original workflow: Raw reads were processed with MiGEC to extract unique molecular identifiers, and MiXCR was used to determine CDR3 positions. For each individual, recombination models were inferred using an EM algorithm with the repgenHMM and IGoR tools. The tcR package in R was used for shared clonotype analysis, with sharing normalized by the product of cloneset sizes. To study raw recombination without the effects of thymic and clonal selection, out-of-frame nonproductive sequences were analyzed. TCRdb took the public reads, trimmed them with fastp at Q25, ran MiXCR for clone calling and kept in-frame beta chains. Merged by CDR3 protein, the rows form single entries marked with the most common genes and DNA. Here the V and J calls rest on TCRdb's processing, not on the authors' analysis. The sample table lists around 650,000 distinct CDR3 sequences, under 8.5% of them with a count of one. The ten largest clonotypes hold about 1.5% of the sample.

Per the germline V gene, SGHDN is the CDR1 and FVKESK is the CDR2. The CDR3 runs 13 amino acids, cysteine and phenylalanine included. Only the CDR3 portion is preserved as DNA: 39 bases, with reading frame beginning at the first base. V is clipped by 2 bases and J by 0 bases, and the sequence between their germline boundaries is 2 bases long. The data belong to a study of identical twins (dated by TCRdb to about 2016). Broadly, across the study: To test whether fetal clonotypes persist, this study deep-sequenced TCR alpha and beta repertoires from monozygotic twins, from unrelated adults of various ages, and from cord blood. To rule out contamination, the twin experiments were replicated at different times with different library preparation protocols.

Every donor was a healthy Caucasian. The twin cohort comprised three pairs of female monozygotic twins, all aged about 18 to 29 years. Peripheral blood mononuclear cells were the source from which RNA for the TCR libraries was isolated. What the authors observed across the whole study: In monozygotic twins, out-of-frame TCR alpha sharing was systematically underestimated by recombination models, although the models agreed with sharing between unrelated individuals. Invariant T cells such as MAIT and iNKT could partly confound zero-insertion analyses, although diverse VJ usage argued against such confounding for most clonotypes. In beta out-of-frame sequences, excess twin sharing was weaker, because having fewer shared sequences lowered the signal-to-noise ratio. Compared with coincidental sharing between unrelated individuals, out-of-frame TCR alpha sequences shared between twins had an excess of sequences with low generation probability. Because the same donors could not be followed over many years, the conclusions relied on cross-sectional statistical analysis. Abundant cord blood beta clonotypes carried fewer insertions; young adult naive repertoires showed a weaker similar trend, while memory repertoires showed none.

These records were also assigned to another study, of yellow fever vaccine responses in identical twins. As noted in the second study: According to the authors, in identical twins the way T cells responded to vaccination appeared partly convergent and partly personalized. In identical twins, the study followed T cell clones that responded to the vaccine with precision.

The sample comprised PBMCs. This TCR was sampled from a woman aged 18-29 years in good health. The rearranged segments are TRBV14 and TRBJ2-1; the D gene assignment is ambiguous. The CDR3 amino acid sequence is: CASSQLSYNEQFF. In nucleotides, the sequence is TGTGCCAGCAGCCAACTCTCCTACAATGAGCAGTTCTTC.